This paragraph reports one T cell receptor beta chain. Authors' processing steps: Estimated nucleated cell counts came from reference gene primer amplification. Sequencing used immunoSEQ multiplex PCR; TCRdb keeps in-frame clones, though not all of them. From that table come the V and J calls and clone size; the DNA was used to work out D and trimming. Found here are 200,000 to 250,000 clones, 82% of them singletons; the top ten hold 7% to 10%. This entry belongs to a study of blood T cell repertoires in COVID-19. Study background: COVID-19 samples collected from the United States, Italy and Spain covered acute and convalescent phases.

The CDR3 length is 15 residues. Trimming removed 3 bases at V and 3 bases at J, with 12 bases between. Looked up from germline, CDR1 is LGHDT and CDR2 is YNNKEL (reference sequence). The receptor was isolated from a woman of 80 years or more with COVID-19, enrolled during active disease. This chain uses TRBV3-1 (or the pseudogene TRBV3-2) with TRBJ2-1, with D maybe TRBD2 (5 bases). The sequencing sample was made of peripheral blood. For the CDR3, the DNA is TGTGCCAGCAGCCAGGACTCGGCGGGCTACAATGAGCAGTTCTTC. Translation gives CASSQDSAGYNEQFF.